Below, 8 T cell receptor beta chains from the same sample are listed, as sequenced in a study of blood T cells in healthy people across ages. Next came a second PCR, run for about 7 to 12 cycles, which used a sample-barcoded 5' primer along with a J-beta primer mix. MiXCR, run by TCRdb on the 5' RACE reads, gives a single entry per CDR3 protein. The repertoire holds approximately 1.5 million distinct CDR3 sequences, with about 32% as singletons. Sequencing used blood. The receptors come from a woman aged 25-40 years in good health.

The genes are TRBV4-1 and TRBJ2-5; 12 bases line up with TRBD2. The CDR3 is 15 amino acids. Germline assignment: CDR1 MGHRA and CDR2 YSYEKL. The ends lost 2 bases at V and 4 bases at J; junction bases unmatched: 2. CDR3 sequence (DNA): TGCGCCAGCAGCCAATCTAGCGGGGGGGTAGAGACCCAGTACTTC. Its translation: CASSQSSGGVETQYF.

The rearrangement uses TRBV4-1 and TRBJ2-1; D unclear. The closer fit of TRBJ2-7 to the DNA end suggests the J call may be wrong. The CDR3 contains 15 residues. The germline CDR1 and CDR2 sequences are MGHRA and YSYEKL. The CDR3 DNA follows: TGCGCCAGCAGCCATCTCAGAAGCTCCTACAATGAGCAGTACTTC. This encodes CASSHLRSSYNEQYF.

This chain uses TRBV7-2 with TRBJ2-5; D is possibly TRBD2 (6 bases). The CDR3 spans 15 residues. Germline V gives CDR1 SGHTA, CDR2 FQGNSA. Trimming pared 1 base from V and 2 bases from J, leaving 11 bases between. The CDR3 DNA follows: TGTGCCAGCAGCTTAGGTCCCGGGACTCAAGAGACCCAGTACTTC. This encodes CASSLGPGTQETQYF.

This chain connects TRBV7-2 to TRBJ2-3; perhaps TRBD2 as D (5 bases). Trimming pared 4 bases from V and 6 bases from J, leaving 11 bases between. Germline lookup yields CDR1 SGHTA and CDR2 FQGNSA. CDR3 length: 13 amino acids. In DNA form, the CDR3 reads TGTGCCAGCAGCTACATAGCGTGGGATACGCAGTATTTT. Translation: CASSYIAWDTQYF.

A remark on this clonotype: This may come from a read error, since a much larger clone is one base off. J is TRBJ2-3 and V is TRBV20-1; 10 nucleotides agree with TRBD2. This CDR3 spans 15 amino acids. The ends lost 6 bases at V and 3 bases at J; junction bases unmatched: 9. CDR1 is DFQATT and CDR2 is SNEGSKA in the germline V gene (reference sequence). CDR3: CSARGLARGTDTQYF. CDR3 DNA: TGCAGTGCCAGGGGACTAGCGAGGGGGACAGATACGCAGTATTTT.

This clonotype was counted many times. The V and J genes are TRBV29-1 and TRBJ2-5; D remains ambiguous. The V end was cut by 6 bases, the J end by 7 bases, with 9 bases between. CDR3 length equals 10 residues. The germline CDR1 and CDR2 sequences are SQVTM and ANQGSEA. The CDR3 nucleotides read TGCAGCGTCCTTACGGGGACCCAGTACTTC. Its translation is CSVLTGTQYF.

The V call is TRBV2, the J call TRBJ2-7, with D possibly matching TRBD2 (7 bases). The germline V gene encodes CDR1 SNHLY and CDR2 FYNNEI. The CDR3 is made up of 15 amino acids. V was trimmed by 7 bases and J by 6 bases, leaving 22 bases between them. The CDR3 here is CASKPPAGARGEQYF. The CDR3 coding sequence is TGTGCCAGCAAGCCCCCCGCGGGGGCGAGAGGCGAGCAGTACTTC.

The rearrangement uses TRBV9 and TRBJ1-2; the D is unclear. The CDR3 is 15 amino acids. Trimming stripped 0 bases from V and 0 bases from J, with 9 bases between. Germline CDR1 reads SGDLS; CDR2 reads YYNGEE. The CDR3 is CASSVATSSNYGYTF. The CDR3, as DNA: TGTGCCAGCAGCGTAGCGACCAGTTCTAACTATGGCTACACCTTC.